This T cell receptor beta chain was documented in a study of T cell changes during pregnancy in multiple sclerosis. Using immunoSEQ multiplex PCR, the repertoire was profiled, and TCRdb retains in-frame clones only, with some absent. Among tens of thousands of clones, 75% to 95% were seen once, and the ten largest hold under 8%. The receptor's source is a female donor with multiple sclerosis, enrolled in a pregnancy study. Sequenced here: CD8+ T cells from peripheral blood mononuclear cells, sampled before pregnancy.

The CDR3 protein is CASSLRPQRELGDTQYF. The DNA of the CDR3 is TGTGCCAGCAGCTTACGGCCCCAGCGGGAGCTAGGGGATACGCAGTATTTT. The chain employs TRBV11-2 and TRBJ2-3, with 8 bases identical to TRBD2. The CDR3 runs 17 residues. The ends lost 2 bases at V and 6 bases at J; junction bases unmatched: 13. Germline CDR1 reads SGHAT; CDR2 reads FQNNGV.